Presented here are 24 T cell receptor beta chains from one specimen sequenced in a study of blood T cell repertoires in COVID-19. Assay used: immunoSEQ multiplex PCR; TCRdb lists only in-frame clones, some missing. The sample carries some 200,000 clones, around 85% recorded once. Sequenced input: peripheral blood. The source of these receptors is a woman aged 55-70 years with COVID-19, enrolled during active disease.

In nucleotides, the CDR3 is TGCGCCAGCAGCCCTCAAGGCCCAGGGGGAGTATCAGATACGCAGTATTTT. This gives the protein CASSPQGPGGVSDTQYF. V usage is TRBV4-1 and J usage is TRBJ2-3; TRBD1 aligns across 7 bases. Trimming took 4 bases from V and 4 from J; bases not matched to a gene: 14. CDR1 is MGHRA and CDR2 is YSYEKL in the germline V gene. This CDR3 is built from 17 residues.

The chain links TRBV5-1 to TRBJ2-3, with a possible D match to TRBD2 (6 bases). In germline, CDR1 is SGHRS, CDR2 YFSETQ. The CDR3 is 17 residues long. V lost 4 bases to trimming and J lost 1 base, with 19 bases between them. DNA for the CDR3: TGCGCCAGCAGCCCCCGGTGGGGGTCTAGCGGCACAGATACGCAGTATTTT. Amino acid sequence: CASSPRWGSSGTDTQYF.

The chain uses TRBV5-1 and TRBJ1-1; 8 bases line up with TRBD1. Germline CDR1 is SGHRS and CDR2 is YFSETQ. The CDR3 contains 13 residues. The V segment lost 4 bases and the J segment 11 bases; nucleotides outside the gene matches: 10. DNA for the CDR3: TGCGCCAGCAGCAGAGATTGGGACAGGCGGGCTTTCTTT. This translates into CASSRDWDRRAFF.

In its sample, this clone was seen once. The chain uses TRBV29-1 and TRBJ2-7; D possibly corresponds to TRBD2 (5 bases). V was clipped by 6 bases and J by 1 base, with 13 bases between them. Germline V gene data show CDR1 as SQVTM and CDR2 as ANQGSEA. This CDR3 contains 13 residues. The CDR3 DNA is TGCAGCGTCGGACTGTTAGAATCCTACGAGCAGTACTTC. As protein: CSVGLLESYEQYF.

This chain links TRBV19 with TRBJ1-4; D may be TRBD1 (6 bases). V shed 4 bases and J shed 15 bases, with 15 bases lying between them. Germline values: CDR1 LNHDA, CDR2 SQIVND (reference sequence). The CDR3 consists of 12 residues. CDR3 sequence: CASSKGHTAVFF. CDR3 sequence (DNA): TGTGCCAGTAGTAAGGGACACACGGCGGTGTTTTTT.

The genes are TRBV19 and TRBJ2-7, with a tentative D call TRBD2 (6 bases). The CDR3 loop spans 15 amino acids. V was shortened by 5 bases and J by 0 bases, with 14 bases between the two germline ends. CDR1 and CDR2 (germline): LNHDA, SQIVND (reference sequence). In nucleotides, the CDR3 is TGTGCCAGTAGTGAACCGGGACTCCGCTCCTACGAGCAGTACTTC. Translation: CASSEPGLRSYEQYF.

The chain has TRBV4-3 and TRBJ2-7; D perhaps matches TRBD1 (6 bases). The CDR3 is 14 amino acids. Germline values: CDR1 LGHNA, CDR2 YSLEER. Between the trimmed V and J ends, which lost 0 bases and 1 base, there was a span of 7 bases. CDR3 coding DNA: TGCGCCAGCAGCCAAGAAGACAGGTCCTACGAGCAGTACTTC. It is translated as CASSQEDRSYEQYF.

This clone appeared a single time. J is TRBJ2-1 and V is TRBV6-5; weak D call: TRBD2 (5 bases). V was shortened by 5 bases and J by 0 bases, with 11 bases between the two germline ends. The germline V gene has CDR1 MNHEY and CDR2 SVGAGI. The CDR3 consists of 15 residues. The CDR3 spells CASSPGGGSYNEQFF. CDR3 in DNA: TGTGCCAGCAGTCCGGGCGGAGGCTCCTACAATGAGCAGTTCTTC.

CDR3 region: CASSYSGQGFNEQFF. The CDR3 DNA reads TGTGCCAGCAGTTACTCGGGACAGGGATTCAATGAGCAGTTCTTC. V is TRBV6-5 and J is TRBJ2-1; 9 positions agree with TRBD1. The CDR3 extends over 15 amino acids. Germline loops: CDR1 MNHEY, CDR2 SVGAGI. J was trimmed by 6 bases and V by 0 bases; bases with no gene match: 3.

The chain links TRBV6-5 to TRBJ1-2; 11 nucleotides line up with TRBD1. The V gene end was trimmed by 6 bases and the J gene end by 7 bases; junction bases not matched to a gene: 10. Germline CDR1 MNHEY, CDR2 SVGAGI. There are 15 residues in the CDR3. CDR3 sequence (DNA): TGTGCCAGCAGCGGATGGACAGGGGGCTCAAGTGGCTACACCTTC. Amino acid sequence: CASSGWTGGSSGYTF.

This clone occurred a few times. This chain links TRBV18 with TRBJ1-1; D remains ambiguous. Germline values: CDR1 KGHSH, CDR2 LQKENI. The germline V and J ends were trimmed by 4 bases and 3 bases, with 15 bases remaining between them. CDR3 length: 15 residues. CDR3 in amino acids: CASSLSLTRDTEAFF. The CDR3 region has the DNA TGTGCCAGCTCACTCTCGTTAACGAGGGACACTGAAGCTTTCTTT.

The V and J genes are TRBV15 and TRBJ2-4, with TRBD1 as a possible D gene (5 bases). In germline, CDR1 is LNHNV, CDR2 YYDKDF (reference sequence). This CDR3 comprises 15 residues. V was pared by 7 bases and J by 2 bases, with 15 bases between. The CDR3 nucleotides read TGTGCCACCACCACCAGGGATGTGACCAAAAACATTCAGTACTTC. This encodes CATTTRDVTKNIQYF.

The genes are TRBV18 and TRBJ1-2, with a possible D match to TRBD1 (6 bases). Germline V lookup: CDR1 KGHSH, CDR2 LQKENI. The CDR3 loop spans 12 amino acids. V was cut by 3 bases and J by 5 bases, with 7 bases left in between. CDR3 region: CASSPTGYGYTF. The CDR3 DNA reads TGTGCCAGCTCACCTACAGGGTATGGCTACACCTTC.

This sequence joins TRBV3-1 (or the pseudogene TRBV3-2) and TRBJ2-5; D perhaps matches TRBD2 (8 bases). CDR3 length: 17 residues. Trimming removed 4 bases from V and 3 bases from J, with 21 bases in between. CDR1 and CDR2 from the germline V gene are LGHDT and YNNKEL (reference sequence). CDR3 coding DNA: TGTGCCAGCAGCCTACTTCTCATAGCGGGGACAGAAGAGACCCAGTACTTC. It yields the protein CASSLLLIAGTEETQYF.

The J gene is TRBJ2-1, the V gene TRBV19; 9 bases are shared with TRBD1. With V trimmed by 5 bases and J by 4 bases, 9 bases remained unmatched. The CDR3 covers 16 residues. Germline-derived CDR1 and CDR2 are LNHDA and SQIVND (reference sequence). The CDR3 nucleotides are TGTGCCAGTAGTCCCCTCCCGGGACAGGGTTACAATGAGCAGTTCTTC. It codes for CASSPLPGQGYNEQFF.

This sequence joins TRBV5-6 and TRBJ2-5; D possibly corresponds to TRBD2 (6 bases). The CDR3 runs to 16 residues. CDR1 SGHDT and CDR2 YYEEEE come from the germline V gene. V lost 0 bases and J lost 5, with 17 bases in between. CDR3: CASSLGGGALMETQYF. The CDR3 nucleotides read TGTGCCAGCAGCTTGGGCGGAGGGGCTTTAATGGAGACCCAGTACTTC.

A note on this clone: Other DNA sequences from this sample encode an identical CDR3 as well. The CDR3 here is CATSDPGTGDLQPQHF. The CDR3 nucleotides are TGTGCCACCAGTGACCCCGGGACAGGGGACCTTCAGCCCCAGCATTTT. This chain uses TRBV24-1 with TRBJ1-5, with 10 bases that match TRBD1. CDR1 is KGHDR and CDR2 is SFDVKD in the germline V gene. The V and J ends lost 4 bases and 6 bases, in that order; junction bases with no gene match: 8. This CDR3 comprises 16 residues.

The V and J genes are TRBV3-1 (or the pseudogene TRBV3-2) and TRBJ2-7; 9 bases agree with TRBD2. The V and J ends lost 3 bases and 0 bases, in that order; junction bases with no gene match: 9. The CDR3 has 17 amino acids. Germline assignment: CDR1 LGHDT and CDR2 YNNKEL (reference sequence). The CDR3 sequence: CASSQILPSGISYEQYF. The CDR3 nucleotides read TGTGCCAGCAGCCAGATCCTCCCTAGCGGGATCTCCTACGAGCAGTACTTC.

With regard to this clone: Other DNA variants within this sample encode the same CDR3. The CDR3 reads CASSPRLAGGYNEQFF. The CDR3 region has the DNA TGTGCCAGCTCACCTAGACTAGCGGGAGGCTACAATGAGCAGTTCTTC. V is TRBV18 and J is TRBJ2-1; 13 positions agree with TRBD2. V dropped 3 bases and J dropped 3; count of bases not matched to a gene: 2. The CDR3 has 16 residues. The V gene's germline CDR1 is KGHSH and CDR2 LQKENI.

This clone showed up just a few times. This chain links TRBV20-1 with TRBJ1-5; 12 bases match TRBD1. V was pared by 3 bases and J by 6 bases, with 3 bases of the junction left unmatched. This CDR3 is 14 amino acids long. CDR1 is DFQATT, CDR2 SNEGSKA, per germline (reference sequence). The CDR3 spells CSASGTGGSQPQHF. DNA of the CDR3: TGCAGTGCTAGTGGGACAGGGGGCAGTCAGCCCCAGCATTTT.

The gene calls are TRBV9 and TRBJ1-6; D might be TRBD1 (5 bases). The V end lost 3 bases, the J end lost 7 bases, and 8 bases lay between the germline ends. Germline CDR1 and CDR2: SGDLS and YYNGEE. This CDR3 spans 13 amino acids. In DNA form, the CDR3 reads TGTGCCAGCAGCGACAGGAAGAATTCACCCCTCCACTTT. Amino acids: CASSDRKNSPLHF.

The chain is built from TRBV7-2 and TRBJ1-5, with D perhaps matching TRBD1 (5 bases). The germline V gene has CDR1 SGHTA and CDR2 FQGNSA. The CDR3 runs 15 residues. V lost 2 bases and J lost 7, with 15 bases in between. The CDR3 DNA reads as TGTGCCAGCAGCTTAAAAGCGGGGTGGGACCAGCCCCAGCATTTT. Its protein is CASSLKAGWDQPQHF.

The sample holds a few counts of this clone. The chain employs TRBV7-9 and TRBJ2-1; the match to TRBD2 covers 11 bases. J gave up 8 bases and V 5 bases, and 8 bases lay outside the gene matches. The CDR3 extends over 15 amino acids. Germline V gene data show CDR1 as SEHNR and CDR2 as FQNEAQ (reference sequence). The CDR3 coding sequence is TGTGCCAGCAGCCTCCGACTAGCGGGAAGGGATGAGCAGTTCTTC. It codes for CASSLRLAGRDEQFF.

The CDR3 DNA reads TGCGCCAGCAGCTTGGGTACGCAGTCCTACAATGAGCAGTTCTTC. Translation: CASSLGTQSYNEQFF. The J gene is TRBJ2-1, the V gene TRBV5-1, with no clear D. There are 15 residues in the CDR3. V was trimmed by 0 bases and J by 1 base, leaving 8 bases between them. Germline lookup yields CDR1 SGHRS and CDR2 YFSETQ.